A single sample gave rise to the 29 T cell receptor beta chains below, sequenced in a study of T cell repertoires in cytomegalovirus infection. Their antigens are not known. TCRdb re-analysed the reads in MiXCR, keeping a single row per CDR3 protein. Of approximately 260,000 distinct CDR3 sequences detected, 20% to 25% appear once; the ten largest clones hold about 20%. The sequencing here drew on cultured PBMCs, taken from culture after CMV antigen stimulation. The origin of the receptors is a human donor in good health (CMV status not recorded). Some clones in this sample may be carry-over from other donors' samples.

This chain joins TRBV19 and TRBJ2-5, with TRBD2 as a possible D gene (6 bases). The V end was cut by 0 bases, the J end by 4 bases, with 18 bases between. CDR3 length equals 17 residues. The germline V gene encodes CDR1 LNHDA and CDR2 SQIVND (reference sequence). The CDR3 sequence is CASSIDLGVGRGETQYF. In DNA form, the CDR3 reads TGTGCCAGTAGTATAGATCTAGGAGTAGGGCGGGGAGAGACCCAGTACTTC.

There are many counts of this clonotype. The CDR3 DNA reads as TGTGCCAGCAGTTACGGAGGGGGGCAGGCGTATTTT. Its translation is CASSYGGGQAYF. This chain connects TRBV6-5 to TRBJ2-3, with D possibly being TRBD1 or TRBD2 (6 bases each). The CDR3 is made up of 12 amino acids. Germline V gives CDR1 MNHEY, CDR2 SVGAGI. The germline V and J ends were trimmed by 2 bases and 14 bases, with 14 bases remaining between them.

The CDR3 reads CASLSGVGTDTQYF. CDR3 bases: TGTGCCAGTCTCTCGGGAGTCGGCACAGATACGCAGTATTTT. V is TRBV12-3 or TRBV12-4 and J is TRBJ2-3; possible D gene TRBD2, 6 bases. There are 14 residues in the CDR3. V gave up 9 bases and J gave up 1 base, with 14 bases separating them.

This clonotype was detected only a few times. The V gene is TRBV20-1, the J gene TRBJ2-1, with D unresolved. This CDR3 has 12 amino acids. Germline loops: CDR1 DFQATT, CDR2 SNEGSKA (reference sequence). The V gene lost 2 bases and the J gene lost 5 bases, with 7 bases spanning the gap. For the CDR3, the DNA is TGCAGTGCTAGATCGGCCAACAATGAGCAGTTCTTC. Amino acid sequence: CSARSANNEQFF.

This clonotype appeared many times. The junction differs from germline at one of its ends, possibly a read error. The chain joins TRBV7-2 to TRBJ2-1; D gene ambiguous. Germline V gene sequence: CDR1 SGHTA, CDR2 FQGNSA. The CDR3 is 13 amino acids. DNA of the CDR3: TGTGCCAGCAGCCGCGTCTCCGACAATGAGCAGTTCTTC. Translation: CASSRVSDNEQFF.

There are many counts of this clonotype. The chain is built from TRBV11-3 and TRBJ1-4; 10 bases are shared with TRBD1. The CDR3 is 15 amino acids. The V gene's germline CDR1 is SGHNT and CDR2 YENEEA. Unmatched junction bases numbered 8, after V lost 5 bases and J lost 8 bases. The CDR3 loop is CASSPDRGRGEKLFF. The CDR3 region has the DNA TGTGCCAGCAGCCCCGACAGGGGGCGAGGGGAAAAACTGTTTTTT. The whole variable domain, filled in from reference TRBV11-3 and TRBJ1-4, reads EAGVVQSPRYKIIEKKQPVAFWCNPISGHNTLYWYLQNLGQGPELLIRYENEEAVDDSQLPKDRFSAERLKGVDSTLKIQPAELGDSAVYLCASSPDRGRGEKLFFGSGTQLSVL.

In its sample, this clonotype was seen a few times. The chain joins TRBV15 to TRBJ1-1, with D perhaps TRBD1 (5 bases). Trimming took off 1 base at V and 4 bases at J, with 16 bases between the two ends. From germline, CDR1 is LNHNV and CDR2 YYDKDF (reference sequence). This CDR3 is 16 amino acids long. Written as DNA, the CDR3 is TGTGCCACCAGCAGAGTAGACAGCCCTTTGATCACTGAAGCTTTCTTT. Its protein is CATSRVDSPLITEAFF.

The CDR3 DNA reads TGTGCCAGCAAAAGGAATACCTACGAGCAGTACGTC. This encodes CASKRNTYEQYV. The chain uses TRBV2 and TRBJ2-7, with no clear D. Germline V gene sequence: CDR1 SNHLY, CDR2 FYNNEI. The CDR3 covers 12 residues. The V end was cut by 7 bases, the J end by 2 bases, with 9 bases between.

A few counts support this clonotype. The V call is TRBV4-2, the J call TRBJ1-4; TRBD1 matches at 7 bases. Germline CDR1 is LGHNA and CDR2 is YNFKEQ. The CDR3 spans 16 residues. The V gene end was trimmed by 0 bases and the J gene end by 6 bases; junction bases not matched to a gene: 7. The CDR3 sequence: CASSQEPGQFYEKLFF. In nucleotides, the CDR3 is TGTGCCAGCAGCCAAGAACCGGGACAGTTCTATGAAAAACTGTTTTTT.

The chain has TRBV20-1 and TRBJ2-5; weak D call: TRBD2 (7 bases). Germline assignment: CDR1 DFQATT and CDR2 SNEGSKA (reference sequence). This CDR3 is 13 amino acids long. The V end was cut by 3 bases, the J end by 5 bases, with 13 bases between. The CDR3 bases are TGCAGTGCTAGGCAGTCGGGGGGCGAGACCCAGTACTTC. Translation gives CSARQSGGETQYF.

This clonotype was seen only a few times. The chain uses TRBV4-2 and TRBJ1-5; D is unresolved. This CDR3 has 14 residues. Trimming left V 0 bases short and J 3 bases short, with 6 bases between. Germline assignment: CDR1 LGHNA and CDR2 YNFKEQ. The CDR3 sequence is CASSQDLDNQPQHF. CDR3 coding DNA: TGTGCCAGCAGCCAAGACCTTGACAATCAGCCCCAGCATTTT.

In its sample, this clonotype was seen a few times. The chain uses TRBV12-3 or TRBV12-4 and TRBJ1-5, with no clear D. The CDR3 has 14 residues. V was clipped by 7 bases and J by 9 bases, with 19 bases between them. This CDR3 is CASTLDGTSGPQHF. The CDR3 region has the DNA TGTGCCAGCACCCTCGACGGAACATCCGGGCCCCAGCATTTT.

The chain is built from TRBV28 and TRBJ1-1; D is perhaps TRBD1 (6 bases). This CDR3 is 13 amino acids long. Per germline, CDR1 MDHEN and CDR2 SYDVKM. V lost 3 bases, J lost 4 bases, and 9 bases lay in between. CDR3 in DNA: TGTGCCAGCAGTTTTCAGGGGACCACTGAAGCTTTCTTT. This translates into CASSFQGTTEAFF. The full variable domain, rest sourced from reference TRBV28 and TRBJ1-1, is DVKVTQSSRYLVKRTGEKVFLECVQDMDHENMFWYRQDPGLGLRLIYFSYDVKMKEKGDIPEGYSVSREKKERFSLILESASTNQTSMYLCASSFQGTTEAFFGQGTRLTVV.

This clonotype was picked up a small number of times. The V call is TRBV6-6, the J call TRBJ2-7; 10 positions agree with TRBD1. Germline V gives CDR1 MNHNY, CDR2 SVGAGI (reference sequence). V was pared by 5 bases and J by 4 bases, with 8 bases of the junction left unmatched. The CDR3 has 15 residues. The CDR3 is CASSTGQGRSYEQYV. The CDR3 nucleotides read TGTGCCAGCAGTACGGGACAGGGGAGAAGTTACGAGCAGTACGTC.

The chain has TRBV28 and TRBJ1-6, with a possible D match to TRBD1 (5 bases). Deletions cut 7 bases from V and 10 bases from J, with 14 bases between. Germline CDR1 MDHEN, CDR2 SYDVKM. CDR3 length equals 13 residues. CDR3: CASIPGGDSPLHF. DNA of the CDR3: TGTGCCAGCATCCCGGGAGGGGACTCACCCCTCCACTTT.

This clonotype has more than one count but fewer than ten. The chain couples TRBV28 to TRBJ2-1; the D is unclear. Germline V CDR1 and CDR2: MDHEN, SYDVKM. Trimming pared 7 bases from V and 0 bases from J, leaving 13 bases between. The CDR3 contains 15 residues. CDR3 nucleotide sequence: TGTGCCAGCACTCGTCTGGTTGGCTCCTACAATGAGCAGTTCTTC. Translation: CASTRLVGSYNEQFF.

This clonotype was seen a few times. V and J are TRBV5-4 and TRBJ2-1, with TRBD2 identical over 9 bases. The V gene end was trimmed by 3 bases and the J gene end by 7 bases; junction bases not matched to a gene: 8. Germline-derived CDR1 and CDR2 are SGHNT and YYREEE (reference sequence). CDR3 length: 15 residues. The CDR3 loop reads CASSSKREELNEQFF. CDR3 in DNA: TGTGCCAGCAGCTCCAAGCGGGAGGAGTTGAATGAGCAGTTCTTC.

The chain links TRBV20-1 to TRBJ2-1, with 11 bases fitting TRBD2. Germline loops: CDR1 DFQATT, CDR2 SNEGSKA (reference sequence). V lost 0 bases, J lost 8 bases, and 9 bases stayed unmatched. The CDR3 has 16 residues. In DNA form, the CDR3 reads TGCAGTGCTAGAGATCGTGCTAGCGGGAGGATCCATGAGCAGTTCTTC. This translates into CSARDRASGRIHEQFF.

Worth noting for this clonotype: This may be a read error: a much more frequent sequence differs by one nucleotide. The rearrangement joins TRBV4-1 to TRBJ1-5, with TRBD1 identical over 8 bases. The CDR3 has 14 amino acids. Germline V gene sequence: CDR1 MGHRA, CDR2 YSYEKL. CDR3 sequence reads: CASSQRQGSQPQQF. CDR3 nucleotides: TGCGCCAGCAGCCAACGACAGGGGAGCCAGCCCCAGCAATTT.

This clonotype appeared many times. This chain uses TRBV28 with TRBJ2-7; D possibly matches TRBD1 or TRBD2 (5 bases each). In germline, CDR1 is MDHEN, CDR2 SYDVKM. Trimming took 7 bases from V and 2 from J, leaving 9 bases between them. This CDR3 is 12 amino acids long. The DNA for the CDR3 is TGTGCCAGCACCGGGACCGCCTACGAGCAGTACTTC. This sequence encodes CASTGTAYEQYF.

In this sample, this clonotype turned up many times. The V call is TRBV11-2, the J call TRBJ2-1; 8 bases are a match to TRBD1. The CDR3 contains 13 residues. Trimming cost V 4 bases and J 9 bases; bases outside gene matches: 5. Per germline, CDR1 SGHAT and CDR2 FQNNGV. CDR3 DNA sequence: TGTGCCAGCAGCTCGACAGGGGTGGTTGAGCAGTTCTTC. It translates to CASSSTGVVEQFF.

This clonotype was detected many times. Here the CDR3 reads CASSRTLGTGELFF. The CDR3 DNA is TGTGCCAGCAGTCGCACCCTTGGCACCGGGGAGCTGTTTTTT. The chain links TRBV28 to TRBJ2-2; D not resolved. Germline CDR1 MDHEN, CDR2 SYDVKM. V lost 5 bases, J lost 4 bases, and 11 bases lay in between. CDR3 size: 14 residues.

This clonotype was seen only a few times. The chain joins TRBV7-9 to TRBJ2-5, with TRBD2 matching 8 bases. The CDR3 loop spans 15 amino acids. Germline loops: CDR1 SEHNR, CDR2 FQNEAQ (reference sequence). Losses at the gene ends were 6 bases for V and 2 bases for J; bases not matched to a gene: 8. DNA of the CDR3: TGTGCCAGCAGTCCGACGACTAGCGTACAAGAGACCCAGTACTTC. Protein product: CASSPTTSVQETQYF. Filled out from reference TRBV7-9 and TRBJ2-5, the complete variable domain reads DTGVSQNPRHKITKRGQNVTFRCDPISEHNRLYWYRQTLGQGPEFLTYFQNEAQLEKSRLLSDRFSAERPKGSFSTLEIQRTEQGDSAMYLCASSPTTSVQETQYFGPGTRLLVL.

This chain uses TRBV15 with TRBJ1-1; D gene uncertain. V lost 3 bases to trimming and J lost 1 base, with 9 bases between them. Germline CDR1 LNHNV, CDR2 YYDKDF (reference sequence). The CDR3 is 14 amino acids. The CDR3 region is CATSSRRGNTEAFF. DNA for the CDR3: TGTGCCACCAGCAGTAGGCGGGGGAACACTGAAGCTTTCTTT.

V is TRBV7-2 and J is TRBJ2-7; D uncertain. V was pared by 5 bases and J by 7 bases, with 15 bases between. CDR3 length equals 13 residues. CDR1 SGHTA and CDR2 FQGNSA come from the germline V gene. CDR3 DNA sequence: TGTGCCAGCAGCCTACTGACTGCAGTGGAGCAGTACTTC. Amino acid sequence: CASSLLTAVEQYF.

As DNA, the CDR3 is TGTGCCAGCAGACCGGGACAGGGGCCTGGAACTGAAGCTTTCTTT. Translation gives CASRPGQGPGTEAFF. The gene calls are TRBV12-3 or TRBV12-4 and TRBJ1-1, with 10 bases matching TRBD1. This CDR3 has 15 residues. V lost 6 bases and J lost 5; bases outside the gene matches: 9.

This clonotype was counted a few times. V and J are TRBV5-6 and TRBJ1-1; TRBD1 agrees at 8 bases. CDR1 is SGHDT, CDR2 YYEEEE, per germline. Germline trimming cut 3 bases from V and 10 bases from J; bases unmatched to any gene: 5. The CDR3 sequence is 12 residues long. CDR3: CASSWGQVAAFF. DNA of the CDR3: TGTGCCAGCAGCTGGGGACAGGTAGCAGCTTTCTTT.

This chain uses TRBV15 with TRBJ1-1; 7 bases agree with TRBD1. V was pared by 1 base and J by 11 bases, with 13 bases of the junction left unmatched. Per germline, CDR1 LNHNV and CDR2 YYDKDF (reference sequence). This CDR3 is built from 15 residues. The CDR3 DNA follows: TGTGCCACCAGCAGAGGCGGGACAGTGCTCGGGGGGGCTTTCTTT. This sequence encodes CATSRGGTVLGGAFF.

The CDR3 nucleotides are TGTGCCATCAGTGACGAGCTAGCGGGAGGGCCGAGCGAAGAGACCCAGTACTTC. Translated, it gives CAISDELAGGPSEETQYF. The chain employs TRBV10-3 and TRBJ2-5, with 12 bases matching TRBD2. Per the germline V gene, CDR1 is ENHRY and CDR2 is SYGVKD. The length of the CDR3 is 18 residues. V was pared by 3 bases and J by 3 bases, with 11 bases of the junction left unmatched.